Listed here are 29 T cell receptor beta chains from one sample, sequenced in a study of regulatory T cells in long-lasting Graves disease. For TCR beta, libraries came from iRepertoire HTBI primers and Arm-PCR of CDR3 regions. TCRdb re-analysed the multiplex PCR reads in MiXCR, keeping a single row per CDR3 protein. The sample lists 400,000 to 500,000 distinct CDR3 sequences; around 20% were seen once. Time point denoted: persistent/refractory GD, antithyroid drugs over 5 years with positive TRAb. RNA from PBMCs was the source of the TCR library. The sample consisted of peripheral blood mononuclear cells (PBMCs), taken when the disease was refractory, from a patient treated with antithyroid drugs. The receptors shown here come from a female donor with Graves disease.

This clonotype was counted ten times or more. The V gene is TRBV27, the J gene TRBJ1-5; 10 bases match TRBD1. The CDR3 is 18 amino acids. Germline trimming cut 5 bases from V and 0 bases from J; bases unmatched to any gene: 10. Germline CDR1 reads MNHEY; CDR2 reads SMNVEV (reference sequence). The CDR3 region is CASSKMTGGDYSNQPQHF. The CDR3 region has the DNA TGTGCCAGCAGTAAAATGACAGGGGGCGATTATAGCAATCAGCCCCAGCATTTT.

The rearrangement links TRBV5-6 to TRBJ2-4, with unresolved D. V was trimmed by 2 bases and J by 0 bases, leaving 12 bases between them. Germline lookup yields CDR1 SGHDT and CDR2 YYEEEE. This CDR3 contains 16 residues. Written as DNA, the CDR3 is TGTGCCAGCAGCTTTTTGGCGGAACTAGCCAAAAACATTCAGTACTTC. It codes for CASSFLAELAKNIQYF.

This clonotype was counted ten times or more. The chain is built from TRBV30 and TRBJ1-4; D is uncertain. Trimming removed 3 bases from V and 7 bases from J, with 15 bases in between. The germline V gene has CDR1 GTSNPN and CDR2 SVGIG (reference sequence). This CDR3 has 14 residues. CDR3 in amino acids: CAWSAGLRTEKLFF. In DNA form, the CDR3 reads TGTGCCTGGAGCGCGGGTCTCAGGACTGAAAAACTGTTTTTT.

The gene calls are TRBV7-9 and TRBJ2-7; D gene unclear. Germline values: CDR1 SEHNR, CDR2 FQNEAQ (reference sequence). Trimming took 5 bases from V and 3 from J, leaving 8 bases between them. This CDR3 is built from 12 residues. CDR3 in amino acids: CASSTSHYEQYF. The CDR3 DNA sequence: TGTGCCAGCAGCACTTCACACTACGAGCAGTACTTC.

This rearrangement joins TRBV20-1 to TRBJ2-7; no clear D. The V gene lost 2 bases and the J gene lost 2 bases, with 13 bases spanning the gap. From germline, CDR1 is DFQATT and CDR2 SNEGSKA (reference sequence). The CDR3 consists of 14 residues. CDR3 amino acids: CSARSRTFPYEQYF. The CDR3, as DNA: TGCAGTGCTAGATCCCGGACCTTCCCCTACGAGCAGTACTTC.

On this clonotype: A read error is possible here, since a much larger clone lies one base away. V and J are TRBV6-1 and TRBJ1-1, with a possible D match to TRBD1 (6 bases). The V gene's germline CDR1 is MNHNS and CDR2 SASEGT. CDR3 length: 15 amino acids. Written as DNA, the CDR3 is TGTGCCAGCAGGAAACCAATGGGGGGCGTAACTGAAGCTCTCTTT. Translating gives CASRKPMGGVTEALF.

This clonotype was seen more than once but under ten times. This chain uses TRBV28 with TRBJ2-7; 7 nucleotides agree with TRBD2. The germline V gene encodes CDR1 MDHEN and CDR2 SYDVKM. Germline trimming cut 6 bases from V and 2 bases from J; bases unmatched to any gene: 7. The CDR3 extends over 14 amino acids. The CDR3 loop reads CASSRMGGAYEQYF. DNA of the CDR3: TGTGCCAGCAGCCGGATGGGGGGGGCCTACGAGCAGTACTTC.

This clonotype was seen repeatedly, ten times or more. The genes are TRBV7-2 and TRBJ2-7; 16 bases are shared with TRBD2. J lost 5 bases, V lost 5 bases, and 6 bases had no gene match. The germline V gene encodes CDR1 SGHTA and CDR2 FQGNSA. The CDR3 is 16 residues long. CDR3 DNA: TGTGCCAGCAGCCAGGGGGGACTAGCGGGAGGGGACGAGCAGTACTTC. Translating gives CASSQGGLAGGDEQYF.

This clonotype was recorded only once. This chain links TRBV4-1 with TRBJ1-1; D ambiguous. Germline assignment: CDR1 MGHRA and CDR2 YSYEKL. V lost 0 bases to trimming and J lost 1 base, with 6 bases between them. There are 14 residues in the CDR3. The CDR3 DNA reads TGCGCCAGCAGCCAAGATCCCGGGAACACTGAAGCTTTCTTT. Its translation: CASSQDPGNTEAFF.

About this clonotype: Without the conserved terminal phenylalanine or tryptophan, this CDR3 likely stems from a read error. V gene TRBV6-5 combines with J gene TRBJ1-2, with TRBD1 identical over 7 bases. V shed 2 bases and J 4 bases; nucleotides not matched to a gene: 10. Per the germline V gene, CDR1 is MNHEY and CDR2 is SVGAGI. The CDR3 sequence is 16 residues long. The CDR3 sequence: CASSYVPWTGLYGYTS. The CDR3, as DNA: TGTGCCAGCAGTTACGTGCCCTGGACAGGCCTCTATGGCTACACCTCC.

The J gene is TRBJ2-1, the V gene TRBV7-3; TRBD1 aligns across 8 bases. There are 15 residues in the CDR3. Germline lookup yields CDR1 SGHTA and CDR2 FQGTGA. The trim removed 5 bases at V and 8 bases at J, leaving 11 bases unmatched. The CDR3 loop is CASSPGQGGGYEQFF. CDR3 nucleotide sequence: TGTGCCAGCAGCCCCGGACAGGGCGGTGGGTATGAGCAGTTCTTC.

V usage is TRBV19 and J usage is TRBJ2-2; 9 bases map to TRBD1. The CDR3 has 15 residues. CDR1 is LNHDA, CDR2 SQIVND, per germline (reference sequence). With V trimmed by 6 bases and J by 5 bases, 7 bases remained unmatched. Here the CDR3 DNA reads TGTGCCAGTAGAACAGGGGGCGTACAAACCGGGGAGCTGTTTTTT. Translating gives CASRTGGVQTGELFF. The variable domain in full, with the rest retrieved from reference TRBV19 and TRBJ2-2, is DGGITQSPKYLFRKEGQNVTLSCEQNLNHDAMYWYRQDPGQGLRLIYYSQIVNDFQKGDIAEGYSVSREKKESFPLTVTSAQKNPTAFYLCASRTGGVQTGELFFGEGSRLTVL.

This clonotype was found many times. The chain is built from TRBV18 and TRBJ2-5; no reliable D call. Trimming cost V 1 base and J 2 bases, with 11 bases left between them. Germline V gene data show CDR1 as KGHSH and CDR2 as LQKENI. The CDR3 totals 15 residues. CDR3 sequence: CASSPRPLPQETQYF. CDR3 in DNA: TGTGCCAGCTCACCACGTCCCCTGCCTCAAGAGACCCAGTACTTC.

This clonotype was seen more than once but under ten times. The DNA of the CDR3 is TGTGCCAGCAGTTTCAACCGGGGGGCGGCCAAAAACATTCAGTACTTC. Translation: CASSFNRGAAKNIQYF. J is TRBJ2-4 and V is TRBV6-5; D is possibly TRBD2 (7 bases). With 4 bases removed from V and 1 base from J, the gap between germline ends came to 14 bases. CDR1 and CDR2 from the germline V gene are MNHEY and SVGAGI. The CDR3 sequence is 16 residues long.

The CDR3 sequence is CASSPGRGQSYGYTF. For the CDR3, the DNA is TGTGCCAGCAGCCCCGGAAGGGGACAGTCTTATGGCTACACCTTC. The chain employs TRBV7-9 and TRBJ1-2; TRBD1 matches 7 bases. The J segment lost 5 bases and the V segment lost 5 bases, leaving 11 bases of the junction unmatched. CDR1 SEHNR and CDR2 FQNEAQ come from the germline V gene (reference sequence). CDR3 length: 15 residues. The full variable domain, completed using reference TRBV7-9 and TRBJ1-2, is DTGVSQNPRHKITKRGQNVTFRCDPISEHNRLYWYRQTLGQGPEFLTYFQNEAQLEKSRLLSDRFSAERPKGSFSTLEIQRTEQGDSAMYLCASSPGRGQSYGYTFGSGTRLTVV.

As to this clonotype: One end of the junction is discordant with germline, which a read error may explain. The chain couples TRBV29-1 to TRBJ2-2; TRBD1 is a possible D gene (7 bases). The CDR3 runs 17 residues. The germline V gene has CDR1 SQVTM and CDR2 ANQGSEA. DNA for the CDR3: TGCAGCGTTGAAGACCCCGAGACAGGGATGGTAACCGGGGGGCTGTTTTTT. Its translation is CSVEDPETGMVTGGLFF.

CDR3 sequence reads: CASSWGLAENADTQYF. The CDR3 nucleotides are TGTGCCAGCAGCTGGGGACTAGCGGAAAACGCAGATACGCAGTATTTT. The chain carries TRBV27 and TRBJ2-3; TRBD2 agrees at 11 bases. Germline V gene sequence: CDR1 MNHEY, CDR2 SMNVEV (reference sequence). This CDR3 comprises 16 residues. V lost 6 bases, J lost 4 bases, and 9 bases stayed unmatched.

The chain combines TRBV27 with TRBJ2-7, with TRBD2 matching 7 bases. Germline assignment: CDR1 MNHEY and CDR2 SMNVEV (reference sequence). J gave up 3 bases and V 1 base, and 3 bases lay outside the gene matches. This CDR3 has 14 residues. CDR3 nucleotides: TGTGCCAGCAGTTTATTGGCTAGCGGCTACGAGCAGTACTTC. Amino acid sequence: CASSLLASGYEQYF.

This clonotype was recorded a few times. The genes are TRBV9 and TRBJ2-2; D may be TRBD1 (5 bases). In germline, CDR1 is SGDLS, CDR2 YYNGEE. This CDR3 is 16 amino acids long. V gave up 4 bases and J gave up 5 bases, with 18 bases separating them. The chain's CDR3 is CASSSRDSHITGELFF. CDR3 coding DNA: TGTGCCAGCAGCTCTCGCGACAGTCATATTACCGGGGAGCTGTTTTTT.

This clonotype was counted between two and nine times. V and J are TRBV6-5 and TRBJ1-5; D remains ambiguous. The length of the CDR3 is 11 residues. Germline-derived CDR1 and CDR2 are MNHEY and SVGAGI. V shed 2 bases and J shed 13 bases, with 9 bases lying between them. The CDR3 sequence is CASSYGEQQHF. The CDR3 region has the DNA TGTGCCAGCAGTTACGGAGAACAACAGCATTTT.

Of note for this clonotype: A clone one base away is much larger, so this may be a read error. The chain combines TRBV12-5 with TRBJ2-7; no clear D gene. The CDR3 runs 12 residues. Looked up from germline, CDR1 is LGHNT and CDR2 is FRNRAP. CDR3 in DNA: TGTGCCATGAAGACTGATGCCTACGAGCAGTACTTC. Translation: CAMKTDAYEQYF. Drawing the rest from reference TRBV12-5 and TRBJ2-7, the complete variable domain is DARVTQTPRHKVTEMGQEVTMRCQPILGHNTVFWYRQTMMQGLELLAYFRNRAPLDDSGMPKDRFSAEMPDATLATLKIQPSEPRDSAVYFCAMKTDAYEQYFGPGTRLTVT.

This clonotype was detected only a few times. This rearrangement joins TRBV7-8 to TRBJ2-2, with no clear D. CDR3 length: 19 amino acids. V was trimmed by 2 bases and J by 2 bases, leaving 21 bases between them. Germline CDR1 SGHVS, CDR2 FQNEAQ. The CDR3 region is CASSLMSEEMFPNTGELFF. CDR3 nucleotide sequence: TGTGCCAGCAGCTTAATGAGCGAGGAAATGTTTCCCAACACCGGGGAGCTGTTTTTT.

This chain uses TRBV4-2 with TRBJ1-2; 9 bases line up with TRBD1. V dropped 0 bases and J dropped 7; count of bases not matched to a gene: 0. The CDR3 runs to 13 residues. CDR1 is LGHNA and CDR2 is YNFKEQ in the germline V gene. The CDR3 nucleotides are TGTGCCAGCAGCCAAGAACAGGGGGCTGGCTACACCTTC. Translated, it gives CASSQEQGAGYTF.

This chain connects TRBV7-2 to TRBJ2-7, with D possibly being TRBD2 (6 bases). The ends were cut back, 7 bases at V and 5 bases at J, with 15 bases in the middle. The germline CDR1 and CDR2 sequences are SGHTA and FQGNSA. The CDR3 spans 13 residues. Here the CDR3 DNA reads TGTGCCAGCACCAAAACCGGAGGGAACGAGCAGTACTTC. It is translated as CASTKTGGNEQYF.

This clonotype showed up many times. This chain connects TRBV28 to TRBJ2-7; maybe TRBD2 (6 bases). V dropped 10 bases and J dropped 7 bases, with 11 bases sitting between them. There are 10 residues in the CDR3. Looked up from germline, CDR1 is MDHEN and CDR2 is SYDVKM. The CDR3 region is CATWAGEQYF. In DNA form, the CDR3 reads TGTGCCACCTGGGCGGGAGAGCAGTACTTC.

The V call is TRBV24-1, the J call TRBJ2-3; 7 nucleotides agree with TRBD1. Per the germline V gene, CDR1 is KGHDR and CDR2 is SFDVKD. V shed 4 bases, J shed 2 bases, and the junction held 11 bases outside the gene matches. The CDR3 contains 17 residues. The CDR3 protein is CATSEPTGSEDTDTQYF. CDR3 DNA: TGTGCCACCAGTGAACCGACAGGGTCTGAAGACACAGATACGCAGTATTTT.

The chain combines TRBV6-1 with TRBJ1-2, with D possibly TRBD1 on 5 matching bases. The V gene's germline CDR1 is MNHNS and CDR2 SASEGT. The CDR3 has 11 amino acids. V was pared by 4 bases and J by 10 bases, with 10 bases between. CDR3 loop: CASSGQHVYTF. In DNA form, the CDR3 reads TGTGCCAGCAGTGGACAGCATGTCTACACCTTC.

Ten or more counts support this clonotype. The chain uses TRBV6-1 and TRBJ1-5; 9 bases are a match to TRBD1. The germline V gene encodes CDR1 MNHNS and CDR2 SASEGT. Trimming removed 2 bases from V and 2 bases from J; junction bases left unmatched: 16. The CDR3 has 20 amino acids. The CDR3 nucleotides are TGTGCCAGCAGTGAACTTAAGGGACAGGGAGGCCTTTGGGGCAATCAGCCCCAGCATTTT. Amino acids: CASSELKGQGGLWGNQPQHF.

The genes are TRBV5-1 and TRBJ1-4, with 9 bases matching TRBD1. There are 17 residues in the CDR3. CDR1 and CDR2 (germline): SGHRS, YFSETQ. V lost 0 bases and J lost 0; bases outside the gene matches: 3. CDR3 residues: CASSLGGQGTTNEKLFF. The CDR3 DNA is TGCGCCAGCAGCTTGGGAGGACAGGGGACAACTAATGAAAAACTGTTTTTT.